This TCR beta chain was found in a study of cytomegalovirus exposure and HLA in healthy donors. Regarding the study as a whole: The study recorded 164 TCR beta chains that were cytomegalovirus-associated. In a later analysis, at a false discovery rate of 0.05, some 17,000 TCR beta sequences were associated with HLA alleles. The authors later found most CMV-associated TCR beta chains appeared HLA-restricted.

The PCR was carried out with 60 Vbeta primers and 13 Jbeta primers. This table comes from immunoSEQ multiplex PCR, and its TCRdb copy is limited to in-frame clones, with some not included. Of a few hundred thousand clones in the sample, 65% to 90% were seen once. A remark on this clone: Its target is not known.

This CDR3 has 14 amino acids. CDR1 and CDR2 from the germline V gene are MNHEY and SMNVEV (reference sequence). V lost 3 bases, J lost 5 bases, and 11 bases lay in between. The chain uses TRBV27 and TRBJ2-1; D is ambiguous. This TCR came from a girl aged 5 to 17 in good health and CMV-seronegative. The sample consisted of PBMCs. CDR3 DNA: TGTGCCAGCAGTTTTGGCCCACCGAACAATGAGCAGTTCTTC. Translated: CASSFGPPNNEQFF.